These T cell receptor beta chains were read from a single sample in a study of cytomegalovirus exposure and HLA in healthy donors. Clones were read by immunoSEQ multiplex PCR, and TCRdb kept only the in-frame ones, dropping some. The data show roughly 50,000 clones, more than 80% seen once. Sequenced: PBMCs. These receptors all stem from a man younger than 35 in good health and CMV-seronegative. Both conserved end residues are part of each CDR3. D genes are given only for firm matches. Clone size is given for some rows only: seen once, a few or many times, or a class if the clone is expanded.

V	size	D	J	length	CDR3	DNA
TRBV5-4	once	-	TRBJ2-1	17	CASSFLIAHREYNEQFF	TGTGCCAGCAGCTTCCTGATAGCCCACCGCGAATACAATGAGCAGTTCTTC
TRBV7-9	-	-	TRBJ2-3	17	CASSSALTGYSTDTQYF	TGTGCCAGCAGCTCCGCCCTGACAGGTTATAGCACAGATACGCAGTATTTT
TRBV2	-	TRBD1	TRBJ2-5	15	CASSGLTGPQETQYF	TGTGCCAGCAGTGGATTGACAGGGCCCCAAGAGACCCAGTACTTC
TRBV5-6	-	-	TRBJ2-1	13	CASSSSVYNEQFF	TGTGCCAGCAGCTCATCGGTGTACAATGAGCAGTTCTTC
TRBV5-6	-	TRBD1	TRBJ1-1	13	CASGQGMNTEAFF	TGTGCCAGCGGACAGGGGATGAACACTGAAGCTTTCTTT
TRBV28	-	TRBD1	TRBJ1-2	14	CASSSTGVSYGYTF	TGTGCCAGCAGCTCAACAGGGGTCAGTTATGGCTACACCTTC
TRBV15	-	-	TRBJ1-4	15	CATSKGRAGDEKLFF	TGTGCCACCAGCAAAGGGAGGGCGGGGGATGAAAAACTGTTTTTT
TRBV5-5	-	-	TRBJ2-7	14	CASSLAVRAGEQYF	TGTGCCAGCAGCTTGGCCGTGCGAGCGGGCGAGCAGTACTTC
TRBV6-5	-	TRBD1	TRBJ2-7	15	CASRVDRGLPYEQYF	TGTGCCAGCAGAGTAGACAGGGGTCTTCCCTACGAGCAGTACTTC
TRBV10-1	-	-	TRBJ2-2	15	CASSGASLNTGELFF	TGCGCCAGCAGTGGGGCAAGTCTGAACACCGGGGAGCTGTTTTTT
TRBV9	-	-	TRBJ1-1	13	CASSPSPNTEAFF	TGTGCCAGCAGCCCCTCTCCGAACACTGAAGCTTTCTTT
TRBV14	-	-	TRBJ2-1	16	CASSQRWAGSYNEQFF	TGTGCCAGCAGCCAACGGTGGGCGGGTTCCTACAATGAGCAGTTCTTC
TRBV10-3	-	TRBD1	TRBJ1-4	14	CAISDRTGYEKLFF	TGTGCCATCAGTGATAGGACAGGGTATGAAAAACTGTTTTTT
TRBV6-5	-	-	TRBJ1-2	13	CASSYDSYYGYTF	TGTGCCAGCAGCTACGACAGCTACTATGGCTACACCTTC
TRBV6-1	-	-	TRBJ2-3	18	CASSEENQWRALGDTQYF	TGTGCCAGCAGTGAAGAAAATCAATGGAGGGCCCTAGGAGATACGCAGTATTTT
TRBV5-4	-	TRBD1	TRBJ2-3	16	CASSLAGQVYTDTQYF	TGTGCCAGCAGCTTGGCGGGACAGGTGTACACAGATACGCAGTATTTT
TRBV6-5	-	-	TRBJ2-1	12	CASSRDFNEQFF	TGTGCCAGCAGTCGGGACTTCAATGAGCAGTTCTTC
TRBV27	-	-	TRBJ2-7	12	CASSLYEGEQYF	TGTGCCAGCAGTTTATATGAGGGCGAGCAGTACTTC
TRBV6-5	-	TRBD1	TRBJ2-7	14	CASRLGQASYEQYF	TGTGCCAGCAGATTGGGACAGGCCTCCTACGAGCAGTACTTC
TRBV25-1	-	-	TRBJ1-1	11	CASSLEYAAFF	TGTGCCAGCAGTTTAGAATACGCGGCTTTCTTT
TRBV7-9	-	TRBD1	TRBJ2-7	13	CASTPRGGGEQYF	TGTGCCAGCACCCCCAGAGGGGGCGGCGAGCAGTACTTC
TRBV5-4	-	TRBD1	TRBJ2-7	16	CASSRDGTGMPREQYF	TGTGCCAGCAGCAGGGACGGGACAGGAATGCCTAGGGAGCAGTACTTC
TRBV5-6	few	TRBD1	TRBJ1-1	17	CASSLLVTGARNTEAFF	TGTGCCAGCAGCTTGCTCGTTACAGGGGCCCGGAACACTGAAGCTTTCTTT
TRBV5-4	-	TRBD2	TRBJ2-5	16	CASSSLTSGISETQYF	TGTGCCAGCAGCTCCCTGACTAGCGGGATTTCTGAGACCCAGTACTTC
TRBV30	-	-	TRBJ1-1	13	CAWRQYMNTEAFF	TGTGCCTGGAGACAGTATATGAACACTGAAGCTTTCTTT
TRBV6-4	few	-	TRBJ2-1	13	CASSETGNNEQFF	TGTGCCAGCAGTGAAACAGGAAACAATGAGCAGTTCTTC
TRBV4-1	-	TRBD2	TRBJ2-5	14	CASSLGLVEETQYF	TGCGCCAGCAGCCTGGGACTAGTGGAAGAGACCCAGTACTTC
TRBV19	-	-	TRBJ1-2	13	CASSIGVRDGYTF	TGTGCCAGTAGTATAGGAGTCAGGGATGGCTACACCTTC
TRBV11-3	-	-	TRBJ2-1	17	CASSFAPFEGGLNEQFF	TGTGCCAGCAGCTTTGCTCCATTCGAGGGCGGGTTGAATGAGCAGTTCTTC
TRBV19	-	-	TRBJ1-2	14	CASKDIQGIYGYTF	TGTGCCAGTAAGGATATCCAGGGAATCTATGGCTACACCTTC
TRBV2	-	TRBD2	TRBJ2-3	15	CASSEGGRRTDTQYF	TGTGCCAGCAGTGAGGGCGGGAGGCGCACAGATACGCAGTATTTT
TRBV5-1	-	TRBD2	TRBJ2-5	14	CASSPTAGVETQYF	TGCGCCAGCAGCCCGACAGCGGGAGTAGAGACCCAGTACTTC